This T cell receptor (beta chain) comes out of a study of blood T cell repertoires in COVID-19. This clone was picked up a small number of times. This CDR3 region has 13 residues. V lost 3 bases to trimming and J lost 1 base, with 6 bases between them. Repertoires were generated with immunoSEQ multiplex PCR, while TCRdb's copy carries only in-frame clones and drops some. Of tens of thousands of clones listed, more than 75% were seen once; the top ten hold about 18%. The sample taken for sequencing was peripheral blood. The genes are TRBV12-3 or TRBV12-4 and TRBJ1-1, with D possibly being TRBD1 (5 bases). The receptor's source is a woman aged 80 or over with acute or convalescent COVID-19. The CDR3 loop is CASSFQGNTEAFF. The CDR3 DNA reads TGTGCCAGCAGTTTTCAGGGGAACACTGAAGCTTTCTTT.